These T cell receptor beta chains were read from a single sample in a study of beta chain features in type 1 diabetes. Sequenced by immunoSEQ multiplex PCR; TCRdb stores in-frame clones only, minus some. This table holds 250,000 to 350,000 clones, 13% to 15% found once. Sequencing used naive CD4+ T cells from blood. These receptor sequences come from a man younger than 45 with type 1 diabetes. The CDR3 runs from the conserved cysteine through the conserved F or W. Each record gives: D gene, V gene, clone size, J gene, CDR3 protein, CDR3 DNA. The D gene is left open where the match is weak. Size is stated for part of the rows, as once, few or many counts, or as a class when the clone is expanded.

NA	TRBV5-1	NA	TRBJ1-1	CASSLATANTEAFF	TGCGCCAGCAGCTTGGCGACAGCTAACACTGAAGCTTTCTTT
NA	TRBV30	NA	TRBJ2-6	CAWSGGLNSGANVLTF	TGTGCCTGGAGTGGGGGACTGAACTCTGGGGCCAACGTCCTGACTTTC
NA	TRBV5-4	few	TRBJ2-6	CASSLSLSGANVLTF	TGTGCCAGCAGCTTGTCTCTCTCTGGGGCCAACGTCCTGACTTTC
TRBD1	TRBV28	NA	TRBJ1-5	CASSWRDRAYQPQHF	TGTGCCAGCAGTTGGAGGGACAGGGCCTATCAGCCCCAGCATTTT
TRBD1	TRBV9	NA	TRBJ2-5	CASSTGQGISQETQYF	TGTGCCAGCAGCACAGGACAGGGGATTAGCCAAGAGACCCAGTACTTC
NA	TRBV5-1	few	TRBJ2-3	CASNAGHTDTQYF	TGCGCCAGCAACGCAGGGCACACAGATACGCAGTATTTT
NA	TRBV7-2	few	TRBJ2-1	CASSFGTWGNEQFF	TGTGCCAGCAGCTTCGGGACTTGGGGGAATGAGCAGTTCTTC
TRBD1	TRBV19	NA	TRBJ2-2	CASSTLLGQGFTGELFF	TGTGCCAGTAGTACCCTTCTGGGACAGGGGTTCACCGGGGAGCTGTTTTTT
NA	TRBV28	NA	TRBJ2-7	CASRTSAYEQYF	TGTGCCAGCCGTACTTCGGCCTACGAGCAGTACTTC
TRBD1	TRBV23-1	NA	TRBJ2-3	CASSTGGERRSSTDTQYF	TGCGCCAGCAGTACAGGGGGCGAAAGACGTTCTAGCACAGATACGCAGTATTTT
NA	TRBV21-1	few	TRBJ2-7	CASSLAGLSYEQYF	TGTGCCAGCAGTCTAGCGGGACTCTCCTACGAGCAGTACTTC
NA	TRBV15	NA	TRBJ2-1	CATSRVRVSNEQFF	TGTGCCACCAGCAGAGTCAGGGTTAGCAATGAGCAGTTCTTC
TRBD2	TRBV27	NA	TRBJ2-3	CASSSRSSGSTDTQYF	TGTGCCAGCAGTTCCAGGAGTAGCGGGAGTACAGATACGCAGTATTTT
NA	TRBV27	NA	TRBJ2-5	CASSLFPRETQYF	TGTGCCAGCAGTTTATTCCCTAGAGAGACCCAGTACTTC
TRBD1	TRBV28	few	TRBJ2-4	CASTRQGAKNIQYF	TGTGCCAGCACCAGACAGGGAGCCAAAAACATTCAGTACTTC
NA	TRBV6-5	few	TRBJ1-1	CASSYLRTGVNTEAFF	TGTGCCAGCAGTTACCTCCGGACGGGGGTGAACACTGAAGCTTTCTTT
NA	TRBV4-3	many	TRBJ2-5	CASSQDMSGETQYF	TGCGCCAGCAGCCAAGATATGTCCGGAGAGACCCAGTACTTC
TRBD1	TRBV18	NA	TRBJ2-7	CASSLGTGAFYEQYF	TGTGCCAGCTCACTCGGGACAGGGGCCTTCTACGAGCAGTACTTC
NA	TRBV5-6	NA	TRBJ2-7	CASSAGGNSYEQYF	TGTGCCAGCAGCGCCGGGGGAAACTCCTACGAGCAGTACTTC
NA	TRBV4-3	NA	TRBJ1-2	CASSQSLGYNYGYTF	TGCGCCAGCAGCCAATCTCTAGGATATAACTATGGCTACACCTTC
TRBD1	TRBV7-9	NA	TRBJ1-4	CASSIHRGRGEKLFF	TGTGCCAGCAGTATACACAGGGGGCGAGGAGAAAAACTGTTTTTT
NA	TRBV7-9	NA	TRBJ1-4	CASSLEEGLFF	TGTGCCAGCAGCTTAGAAGAGGGACTGTTTTTT
TRBD2	TRBV5-4	once	TRBJ2-1	CASSWGTSGNDEQFF	TGTGCCAGCAGCTGGGGGACTAGCGGGAATGATGAGCAGTTCTTC
TRBD1	TRBV18	NA	TRBJ2-7	CASSPDRDRGHEQYF	TGTGCCAGCTCGCCCGACCGGGACAGGGGTCACGAGCAGTACTTC
NA	TRBV28	NA	TRBJ2-5	CASSFRRAYAETQYF	TGTGCCAGCAGTTTCAGGAGGGCCTACGCGGAGACCCAGTACTTC
TRBD1	TRBV5-1	few	TRBJ2-3	CASTNTLGQITDTQYF	TGCGCCAGCACTAACACCTTGGGACAGATCACAGATACGCAGTATTTT
NA	TRBV29-1	NA	TRBJ2-1	CSVFRLGHEQFF	TGCAGCGTTTTTCGGCTAGGCCATGAGCAGTTCTTC
NA	TRBV2	few	TRBJ2-7	CASSVLSTDSYEQYF	TGTGCCAGCAGTGTCCTCTCGACAGACTCCTACGAGCAGTACTTC
TRBD1	TRBV7-2	NA	TRBJ2-7	CASSPSGQAYEQYF	TGTGCCAGCAGCCCGTCGGGACAGGCCTACGAGCAGTACTTC
TRBD1	TRBV7-9	few	TRBJ2-3	CASSRQGAADTQYF	TGTGCCAGCAGTAGACAGGGGGCCGCAGATACGCAGTATTTT
NA	TRBV5-1	few	TRBJ2-1	CASSFVGGNEQFF	TGCGCCAGCAGCTTTGTGGGAGGCAATGAGCAGTTCTTC
NA	TRBV5-1	few	TRBJ2-5	CASTDTQVIETQYF	TGCGCCAGCACCGATACCCAGGTGATCGAGACCCAGTACTTC
TRBD1	TRBV7-9	NA	TRBJ1-2	CASSPGQGNYGYTF	TGTGCCAGCAGCCCGGGACAGGGCAACTATGGCTACACCTTC
NA	TRBV2	NA	TRBJ1-1	CASSEQGSTEAFF	TGTGCCAGCAGCGAACAGGGATCCACTGAAGCTTTCTTT
TRBD1	TRBV5-1	few	TRBJ1-1	CASSFGTANTEAFF	TGCGCCAGCAGCTTTGGGACAGCCAACACTGAAGCTTTCTTT
NA	TRBV23-1	NA	TRBJ1-5	CASRTLEGCLFHQPQHF	TGCGCCAGCAGGACCCTAGAGGGATGTTTGTTCCATCAGCCCCAGCATTTT
TRBD2	TRBV5-1	NA	TRBJ2-5	CASSFPSGYQETQYF	TGCGCCAGCAGCTTCCCTAGCGGATACCAAGAGACCCAGTACTTC
NA	TRBV9	NA	TRBJ2-1	CASSKLAGRNNEQFF	TGTGCCAGCAGCAAACTGGCGGGACGAAACAATGAGCAGTTCTTC
NA	TRBV19	NA	TRBJ1-2	CASRLSGTPGYGYTF	TGTGCCAGCCGGCTATCGGGGACACCTGGCTATGGCTACACCTTC
NA	TRBV9	NA	TRBJ1-3	CASSVSGSGNTIYF	TGTGCCAGCAGCGTATCGGGGTCTGGAAACACCATATATTTT
NA	TRBV10-3	NA	TRBJ1-1	CAISEAIAVNTEAFF	TGTGCCATCAGTGAGGCCATTGCAGTGAACACTGAAGCTTTCTTT
TRBD1	TRBV4-1	NA	TRBJ1-2	CASSQDTLDRGYGYTF	TGCGCCAGCAGCCAAGACACCCTTGACAGGGGATATGGCTACACCTTC
NA	TRBV4-1	NA	TRBJ2-1	CASSQADLLEPYNEQFF	TGCGCCAGCAGCCAGGCCGACCTCCTGGAGCCCTACAATGAGCAGTTCTTC
TRBD1	TRBV28	few	TRBJ2-1	CASSLMGQGGLNEQFF	TGTGCCAGCAGTTTAATGGGACAGGGGGGATTGAATGAGCAGTTCTTC
NA	TRBV2	NA	TRBJ2-3	CASISRAMADTQYF	TGTGCCAGCATTTCGAGGGCTATGGCAGATACGCAGTATTTT
TRBD1	TRBV6-5	few	TRBJ1-2	CASRRQGVGYGYTF	TGTGCCAGCAGGAGACAGGGCGTGGGATATGGCTACACCTTC
NA	TRBV19	few	TRBJ1-2	CASSIPRRGDYGYTF	TGTGCCAGTAGTATCCCTCGTCGGGGGGACTATGGCTACACCTTC
NA	TRBV6-6	NA	TRBJ2-6	CASTEASGANVLTF	TGTGCCAGCACCGAGGCCTCTGGGGCCAACGTCCTGACTTTC
TRBD2	TRBV19	NA	TRBJ2-3	CASSTQRTSGRALDTQYF	TGTGCCAGTAGTACTCAACGGACTAGCGGGAGGGCCTTAGATACGCAGTATTTT
NA	TRBV7-9	NA	TRBJ1-4	CASSQRDEKLFF	TGTGCCAGCAGTCAGAGGGATGAAAAACTGTTTTTT
TRBD1	TRBV7-9	few	TRBJ1-1	CASSFTGGDVAFF	TGTGCCAGCAGTTTCACAGGGGGGGATGTTGCTTTCTTT
NA	TRBV7-3	NA	TRBJ2-1	CASSFSGPPGDNEQFF	TGTGCCAGCAGCTTCTCGGGCCCCCCGGGGGACAATGAGCAGTTCTTC
NA	TRBV18	few	TRBJ1-1	CASSPRGLNTEAFF	TGTGCCAGCTCACCACGGGGACTTAACACTGAAGCTTTCTTT